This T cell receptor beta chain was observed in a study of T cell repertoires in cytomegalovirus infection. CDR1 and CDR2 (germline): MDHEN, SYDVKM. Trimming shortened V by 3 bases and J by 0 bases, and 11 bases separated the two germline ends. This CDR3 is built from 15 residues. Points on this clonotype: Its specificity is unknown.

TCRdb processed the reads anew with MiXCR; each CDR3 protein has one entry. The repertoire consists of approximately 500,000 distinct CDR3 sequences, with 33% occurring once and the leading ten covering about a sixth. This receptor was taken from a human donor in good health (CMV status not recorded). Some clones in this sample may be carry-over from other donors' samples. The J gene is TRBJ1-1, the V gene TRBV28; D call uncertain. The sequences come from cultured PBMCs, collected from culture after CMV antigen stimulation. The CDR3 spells CASSFPQGMNTEAFF. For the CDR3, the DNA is TGTGCCAGCAGTTTCCCCCAAGGGATGAACACTGAAGCTTTCTTT.